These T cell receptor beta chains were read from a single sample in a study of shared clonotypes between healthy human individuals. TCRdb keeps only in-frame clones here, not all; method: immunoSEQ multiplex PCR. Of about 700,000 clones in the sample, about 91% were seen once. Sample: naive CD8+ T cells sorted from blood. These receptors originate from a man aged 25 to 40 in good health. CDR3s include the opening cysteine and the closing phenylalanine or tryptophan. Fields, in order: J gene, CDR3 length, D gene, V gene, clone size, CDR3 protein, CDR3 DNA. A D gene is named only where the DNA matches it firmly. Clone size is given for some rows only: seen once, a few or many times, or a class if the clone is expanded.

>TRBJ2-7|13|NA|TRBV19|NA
CASSPSRGHEQYF
TGTGCCAGTAGCCCGTCCAGGGGCCACGAGCAGTACTTC
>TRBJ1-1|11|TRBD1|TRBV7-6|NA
CASSPQTGTFF
TGTGCCAGCAGCCCCCAGACAGGGACTTTCTTT
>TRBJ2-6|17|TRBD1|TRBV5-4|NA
CASSSDRVGAGANVLTF
TGTGCCAGCAGTTCGGACAGGGTAGGGGCTGGGGCCAACGTCCTGACTTTC
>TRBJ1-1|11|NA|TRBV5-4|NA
CASSLSSEAFF
TGTGCCAGCAGCTTGTCTTCTGAAGCTTTCTTT
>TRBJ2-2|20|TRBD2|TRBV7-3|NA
CASSLKVVGSLREPTGELFF
TGTGCCAGCAGCTTAAAGGTAGTCGGGAGTTTGCGGGAGCCCACCGGGGAGCTGTTTTTT
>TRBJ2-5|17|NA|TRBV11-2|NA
CASSLRPAFGYGETQYF
TGTGCCAGCAGCTTGCGACCCGCGTTTGGCTATGGAGAGACCCAGTACTTC
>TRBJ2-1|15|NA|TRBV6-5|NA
CASRRTNADYNEQFF
TGTGCCAGCAGGAGGACAAATGCGGACTACAATGAGCAGTTCTTC
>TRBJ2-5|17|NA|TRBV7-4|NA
CASSFWVRGSGKETQYF
TGTGCCAGCAGCTTTTGGGTTCGGGGTAGCGGAAAAGAGACCCAGTACTTC
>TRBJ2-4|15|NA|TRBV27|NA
CASRVARSAKNIQYF
TGTGCCAGCAGGGTCGCGCGGAGCGCCAAAAACATTCAGTACTTC
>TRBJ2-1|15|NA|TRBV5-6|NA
CASSLAIGANNEQFF
TGTGCCAGCAGCTTGGCAATCGGGGCTAACAATGAGCAGTTCTTC
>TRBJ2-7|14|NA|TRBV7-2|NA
CASSLFRDSYEQYF
TGTGCCAGCAGCTTATTCCGAGACTCCTACGAGCAGTACTTC
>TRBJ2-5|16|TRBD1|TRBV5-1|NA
CASSVSGTGARETQYF
TGCGCCAGCAGCGTCTCCGGGACAGGGGCTAGAGAGACCCAGTACTTC
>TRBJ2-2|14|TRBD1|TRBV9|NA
CASSGTGGAWELFF
TGTGCCAGCAGCGGGACAGGGGGCGCCTGGGAGCTGTTTTTT
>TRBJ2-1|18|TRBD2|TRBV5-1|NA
CASSLSWASGSGGNEQFF
TGCGCCAGCAGCTTGAGCTGGGCTAGCGGGAGTGGAGGCAATGAGCAGTTCTTC
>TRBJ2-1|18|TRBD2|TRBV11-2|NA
CASSLIIGAGVAYNEQFF
TGTGCCAGCAGCTTGATCATCGGAGCGGGAGTAGCCTACAATGAGCAGTTCTTC
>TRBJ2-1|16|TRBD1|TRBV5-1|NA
CASSSKGQVTYNEQFF
TGCGCCAGCAGCTCCAAGGGACAGGTGACCTACAATGAGCAGTTCTTC
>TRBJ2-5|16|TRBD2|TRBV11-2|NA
CASSLELAGGRETQYF
TGTGCCAGCAGCTTAGAATTAGCGGGAGGGCGGGAGACCCAGTACTTC
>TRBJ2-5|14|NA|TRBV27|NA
CASSLTGGGETQYF
TGTGCCAGCAGTTTAACCGGGGGCGGGGAGACCCAGTACTTC
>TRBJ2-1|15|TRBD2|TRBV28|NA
CASLAREVGYNEQFF
TGTGCCAGCCTCGCGCGGGAGGTTGGCTACAATGAGCAGTTCTTC
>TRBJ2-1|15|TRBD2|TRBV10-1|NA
CASSIAGGPADEQFF
TGCGCCAGCAGTATAGCGGGAGGGCCGGCGGATGAGCAGTTCTTC
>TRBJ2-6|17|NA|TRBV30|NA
CAWGTLLISSGANVLTF
TGTGCCTGGGGGACCCTCCTAATCTCCTCTGGGGCCAACGTCCTGACTTTC
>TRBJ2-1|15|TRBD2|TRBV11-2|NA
CASRNPRTSVHEQFF
TGTGCCAGCAGGAACCCTCGGACTAGCGTCCATGAGCAGTTCTTC
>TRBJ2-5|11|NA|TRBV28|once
CASGSKETQYF
TGTGCCAGCGGATCAAAAGAGACCCAGTACTTC
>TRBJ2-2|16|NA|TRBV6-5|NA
CASSYSSVGSVWELFF
TGTGCCAGCAGTTACTCTAGTGTAGGGTCTGTGTGGGAGCTGTTTTTT
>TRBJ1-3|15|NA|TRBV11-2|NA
CASSFRGFSGNTIYF
TGTGCCAGCAGCTTCAGGGGTTTCTCTGGAAACACCATATATTTT